This T cell receptor beta chain was identified during a study of radiotherapy plus CTLA-4 blockade in lung cancer. Trimming cost V 4 bases and J 8 bases; bases outside gene matches: 7. The germline gives CDR1 LNHNV, CDR2 YYDKDF (reference sequence). CDR3 length: 16 amino acids. Sequenced by immunoSEQ multiplex PCR; TCRdb stores in-frame clones only, minus some. The data hold 120,000 or so clones, with around 89% observed a single time. Each patient with chemo-refractory metastatic non-small-cell lung cancer was treated with focal radiation plus CTLA-4 blockade using ipilimumab. V and J are TRBV15 and TRBJ2-1, with 14 bases fitting TRBD2. Source: peripheral blood, taken from a patient treated with radiotherapy plus ipilimumab. The sequence was obtained from a human donor with non-small cell lung cancer that progressed on radiotherapy plus ipilimumab. The CDR3 DNA sequence: TGTGCCACCAGCACCAACCGACTAGCGGGAGGGTATGAGCAGTTCTTC. Protein product: CATSTNRLAGGYEQFF.